The T cell receptor (beta chain) described here comes from a study of read filtering for tumor transcriptome and immune sequencing (TCRdb year 2020). With respect to the entire study: Of the patients in the cohort, about 16 were male and more than 12 were female, and their mean age was about 69 years, with a range of roughly 47 to 80. By revised international staging, 8 or 9 patients were R-ISS I, about 15 were R-ISS II and roughly 7 were R-ISS III. After DNase treatment, whole-transcriptome libraries were prepared using the TruSeq RNA Access Library Prep Kit. Per sample, about 4.05 to 10.27 million TCR-region mapped reads were obtained with IR-seq, compared with only about 80 to 1,400 with RNA-seq. Using the same bone marrow samples, the study ran both targeted immune repertoire sequencing and bulk whole-transcriptome sequencing and then compared the TCR repertoires from each method. As a main aim, a read-filtering strategy for immune repertoire data was addressed, with the specific question being whether clonotypes supported by a single read should be removed. The paper's findings and limits, for the study overall: When single-read clonotypes were removed, the proportions of shared clonotypes in IR-seq and RNA-seq correlated more strongly. Single-read clonotypes made up around 85% of clonotypes but only approximately 3.7% of total reads in IR-seq, compared with roughly 70% of clonotypes and roughly 45% of reads in RNA-seq. The sorted CD138-negative fraction was composed of a mixed bone marrow immune population rather than of purified T cells. Clonotypes were captured by IR-seq at much higher depth and more reliably than by RNA-seq, and smaller IR-seq throughput was sufficient for identification of most shared clonotypes.

Every patient had bone marrow sampled at the time of active disease. Ficoll-Hypaque density gradient centrifugation was used to isolate the bone marrow mononuclear cells. CD138-negative cells were obtained by negative selection after labeling with CD138 magnetic microbeads on a MACS separator, removing myeloma plasma cells. Flow cytometry with CD138 antibodies on an Attune NxT was used to check how pure the isolated cells were. Total RNA was extracted using TRIzol reagent and was quantified on a NanoDrop spectrophotometer. Paired RNA-seq and IR-seq were performed on each patient's CD138-negative bone marrow sample. The junction carries 15 bases between V and J, which are trimmed by 5 bases and 10 bases respectively. The germline V gene supplies CDR1 SGHTA and CDR2 FQGNSA. The CDR3 holds 12 amino acids from the cysteine to the phenylalanine. Kept here is only the CDR3 DNA, which spans 36 bases and is read in frame from base 1.

This clonotype was observed a few times. It has no known antigen specificity. No base quality values were provided; no much bigger clone lies one nucleotide off. TCR libraries were constructed from roughly 360 ng RNA using the Immunoverse kit, and molecular barcoded adaptors covering alpha/delta and beta/gamma chains were employed. The same RNA used for transcriptome sequencing was used for TCR library preparation. An Illumina HiSeq 4000 with 2 x 150 cycles was used to sequence the TCR libraries. The published analysis was carried out like this. Using MiXCR, which included quality filtering and error correction, TCR reads were aligned to human V, D, J and C references and then assembled into CDR3 clonotypes. The tcR package in R was used to analyze clonotype counts and gene usage diversity. For inspection of raw mapping reads, RNA-seq reads were mapped by STAR aligner version 2.5.3a onto GRCh37 of the human genome. To test how sequencing depth affects detected clonotypes, IR-seq fastq files were randomly downsampled with Seqtk 1.3. TCRdb reprocessing: public reads trimmed at Q25 with fastp, clones called with MiXCR, in-frame beta chains kept. Entries that share a CDR3 protein sequence are merged under the most common genes and DNA. Here the V and J calls rest on TCRdb's processing, not on the authors' analysis. This sample has around 65,000 distinct CDR3 sequences in its table, and approximately 20% of those were observed once. Of the sample, 11% to 15% is held by the ten largest clones.

The sequence was collected from a donor aged 40 or over with multiple myeloma. The sample comprised a population of CD138-negative cells sorted from bone marrow. The meaning of the sample's cell subset or site label: bone marrow mononuclear cells depleted of CD138+ plasma/myeloma cells by negative magnetic selection. This chain joins TRBV7-2 to TRBJ2-7, with TRBD1 tentatively as D gene (6 bases match). The DNA sequence is TGTGCCAGCAGCCCTCCCGGGACACCCCAGTACTTC. Its translation is CASSPPGTPQYF.